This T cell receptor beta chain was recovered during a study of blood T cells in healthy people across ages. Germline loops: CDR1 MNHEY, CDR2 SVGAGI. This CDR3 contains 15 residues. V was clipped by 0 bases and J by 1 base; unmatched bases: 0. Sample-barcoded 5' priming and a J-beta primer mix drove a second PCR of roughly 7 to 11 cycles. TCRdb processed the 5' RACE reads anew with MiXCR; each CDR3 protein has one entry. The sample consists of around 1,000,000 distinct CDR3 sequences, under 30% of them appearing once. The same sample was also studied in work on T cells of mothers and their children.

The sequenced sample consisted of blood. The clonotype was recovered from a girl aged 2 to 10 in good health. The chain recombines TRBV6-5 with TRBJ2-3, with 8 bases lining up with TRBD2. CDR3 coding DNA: TGTGCCAGCAGTTACTCACTAGCGGGCACAGATACGCAGTATTTT. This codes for CASSYSLAGTDTQYF.